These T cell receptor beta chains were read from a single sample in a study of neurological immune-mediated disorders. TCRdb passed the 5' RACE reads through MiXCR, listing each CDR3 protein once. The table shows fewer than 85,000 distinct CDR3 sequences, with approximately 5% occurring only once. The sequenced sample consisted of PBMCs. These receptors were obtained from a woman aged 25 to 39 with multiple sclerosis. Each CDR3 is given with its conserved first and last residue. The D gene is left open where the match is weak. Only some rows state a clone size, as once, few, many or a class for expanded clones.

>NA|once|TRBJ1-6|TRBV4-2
CASSQEGRAGVSPLHF
TGTGCCAGCAGCCAAGAAGGAAGGGCAGGGGTTTCACCCCTCCACTTT
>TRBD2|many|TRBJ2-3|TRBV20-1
CSADPSSLRTSGTADTQYF
TGCAGTGCTGACCCCTCTTCCCTCCGGACTAGCGGGACCGCAGATACGCAGTATTTT
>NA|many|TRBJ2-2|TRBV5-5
CASSWVSTGELFF
TGTGCCAGCAGCTGGGTCTCCACCGGGGAGCTGTTTTTT
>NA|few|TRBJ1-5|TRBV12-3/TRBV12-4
CASSKVGGVQPQNF
TGTGCCAGCAGTAAGGTGGGGGGCGTTCAGCCCCAGAATTTT
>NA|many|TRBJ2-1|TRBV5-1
CASRDREYNEQFF
TGCGCCAGCCGGGACCGCGAGTACAATGAGCAGTTCTTC
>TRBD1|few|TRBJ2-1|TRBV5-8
CASSFSGGFRNEQFF
TGTGCCAGCAGCTTCTCAGGGGGCTTCCGCAATGAGCAGTTCTTC
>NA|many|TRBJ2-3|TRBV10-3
CAISESLRGNTDTQYF
TGTGCCATCAGTGAGTCCCTGAGGGGTAACACAGATACGCAGTATTTT
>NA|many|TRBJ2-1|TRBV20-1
CSARTYEYNEQFF
TGCAGTGCTCGCACGTACGAATACAATGAGCAGTTCTTC
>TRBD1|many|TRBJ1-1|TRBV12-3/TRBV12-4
CASSFLGQEAFF
TGTGCCAGCAGTTTTCTGGGACAGGAAGCTTTCTTT
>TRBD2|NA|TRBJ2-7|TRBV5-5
CASSLTLAGSYYEQYF
TGTGCCAGCAGCTTAACACTAGCGGGGTCCTACTACGAGCAGTACTTC
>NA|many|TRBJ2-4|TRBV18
CASSPQQVLAKNIQYF
TGTGCCAGCTCACCACAACAGGTTCTAGCCAAAAACATTCAGTACTTC
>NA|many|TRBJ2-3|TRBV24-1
CATSDPGPTDTQYF
TGTGCCACCAGTGATCCCGGACCCACAGATACGCAGTATTTT
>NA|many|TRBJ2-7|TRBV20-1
CSAIAGISYEQYF
TGCAGTGCTATAGCAGGGATCTCCTACGAGCAGTACTTC
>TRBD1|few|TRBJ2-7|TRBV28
CASSSPGGTYEQYF
TGTGCCAGCAGTTCTCCAGGGGGTACCTACGAGCAGTACTTC
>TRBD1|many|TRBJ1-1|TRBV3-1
CASSPGQMNTEAFF
TGTGCCAGCAGCCCGGGACAGATGAACACTGAAGCTTTCTTT
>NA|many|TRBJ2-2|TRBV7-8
CASSNTEELFF
TGTGCCAGCAGTAATACGGAGGAGCTGTTTTTT
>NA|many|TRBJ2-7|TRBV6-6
CASSAGGPTGPSEQYF
TGTGCCAGCAGTGCCGGGGGGCCGACGGGACCCTCCGAGCAGTACTTC
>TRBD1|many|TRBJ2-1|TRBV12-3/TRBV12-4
CASSVRQGSYNEQFF
TGTGCCAGCAGTGTTCGACAGGGATCCTACAATGAGCAGTTCTTC
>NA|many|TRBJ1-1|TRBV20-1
CSAGLTGLNTEAFF
TGCAGTGCTGGGCTTACAGGGTTGAACACTGAAGCTTTCTTT
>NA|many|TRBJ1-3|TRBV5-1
CASSGTGRGNTIYF
TGCGCCAGCAGCGGAACAGGGAGAGGAAACACCATATATTTT
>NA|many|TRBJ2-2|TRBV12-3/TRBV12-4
CASSLGGAPGGELFF
TGTGCCAGCAGTTTAGGGGGAGCCCCGGGCGGGGAGCTGTTTTTT
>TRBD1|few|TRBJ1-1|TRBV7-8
CASSPQGVMNTEAFF
TGTGCCAGCAGCCCGCAGGGGGTAATGAACACTGAAGCTTTCTTT
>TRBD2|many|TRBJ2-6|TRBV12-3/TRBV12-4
CASSFSRGAWGANVLTF
TGTGCCAGCAGTTTTTCGCGGGGGGCCTGGGGGGCCAACGTCCTGACTTTC
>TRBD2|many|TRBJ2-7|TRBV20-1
CSARDLGNSGSYEQYF
TGCAGTGCTAGAGATCTGGGGAATAGCGGGAGCTACGAGCAGTACTTC
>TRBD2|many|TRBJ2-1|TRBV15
CATSSALGLAMFGFF
TGTGCCACCAGCAGCGCTCTGGGACTAGCAATGTTCGGGTTCTTC
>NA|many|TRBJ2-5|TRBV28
CASNRPQQETQYF
TGTGCCAGCAATCGACCCCAACAAGAGACCCAGTACTTC
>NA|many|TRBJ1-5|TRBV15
CATSRDREWPQHF
TGTGCCACCAGCAGAGATAGGGAGTGGCCCCAGCATTTT
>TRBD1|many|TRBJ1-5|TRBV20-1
CSALDRAGNQPQHF
TGCAGTGCTCTCGACAGGGCGGGCAATCAGCCCCAGCATTTT
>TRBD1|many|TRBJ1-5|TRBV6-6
CASNLQGDSNQPQHF
TGTGCCAGCAACCTACAGGGGGATAGCAATCAGCCCCAGCATTTT
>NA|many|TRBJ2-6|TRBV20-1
CSAKQPGANVLTF
TGCAGTGCTAAACAGCCTGGGGCCAACGTCCTGACTTTC
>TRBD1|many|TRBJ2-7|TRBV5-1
CASSPGGRLTAGDEQYF
TGCGCCAGCAGCCCAGGGGGTCGCCTCACCGCAGGAGACGAGCAGTACTTC
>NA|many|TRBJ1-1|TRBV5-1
CASSLFMNTEAFF
TGCGCCAGCAGCTTGTTCATGAACACTGAAGCTTTCTTT
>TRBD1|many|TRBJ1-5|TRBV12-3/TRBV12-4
CASSPGGAGNQPQHF
TGTGCCAGCAGTCCAGGGGGCGCGGGCAATCAGCCCCAGCATTTT
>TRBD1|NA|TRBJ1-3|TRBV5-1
CASSTGDRTSGNTIYF
TGCGCCAGCAGCACAGGGGACAGAACCTCTGGAAACACCATATATTTT
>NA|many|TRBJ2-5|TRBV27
CASARGADQETQYF
TGTGCCAGCGCGAGGGGGGCCGACCAAGAGACCCAGTACTTC
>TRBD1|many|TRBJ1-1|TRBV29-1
CSVVKTGIGTEAFF
TGCAGCGTTGTAAAGACAGGGATTGGCACTGAAGCTTTCTTT
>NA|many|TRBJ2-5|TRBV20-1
CSARAASGAQETQYF
TGCAGTGCTAGAGCCGCCAGCGGAGCCCAAGAGACCCAGTACTTC
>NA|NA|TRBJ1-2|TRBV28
CASSLGAFTYGYTF
TGTGCCAGCAGTTTAGGGGCCTTCACTTATGGCTACACCTTC
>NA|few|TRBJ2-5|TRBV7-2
CASSFGTLQETQYF
TGTGCCAGCAGCTTCGGGACTCTCCAAGAGACCCAGTACTTC
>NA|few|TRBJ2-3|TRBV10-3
CAISAQSTDTQYF
TGTGCCATCAGTGCTCAGAGCACAGATACGCAGTATTTT
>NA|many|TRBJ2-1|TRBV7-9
CASRPPAHNEQFF
TGTGCCAGCAGACCGCCGGCTCACAATGAGCAGTTCTTC
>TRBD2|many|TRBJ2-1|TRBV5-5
CASSSIAGISYNEQFF
TGTGCCAGCAGCTCTATAGCGGGAATATCCTACAATGAGCAGTTCTTC
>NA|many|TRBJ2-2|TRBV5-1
CASSSSAGELFF
TGCGCCAGCAGCTCTTCGGCCGGGGAGCTGTTTTTT
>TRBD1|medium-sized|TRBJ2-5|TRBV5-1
CASSPGQGETQYF
TGCGCCAGCAGCCCGGGACAGGGGGAGACCCAGTACTTC
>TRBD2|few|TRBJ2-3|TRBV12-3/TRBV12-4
CASCIGRKDTQYF
TGTGCCAGTTGCATCGGGAGGAAAGATACGCAGTATTTT